This T cell receptor (beta chain) is from a study of metastatic and nonmetastatic thyroid tumors. TCRdb re-clonotyped the PCR reads through MiXCR. The sample lists roughly 46,000 clones, approximately 26% occurring once. Germline CDR1 is MNHNS and CDR2 is SASEGT. V lost 4 bases and J lost 7, with 20 bases in between. This CDR3 is 16 amino acids long. No treatment had been given to any patient before thyroid surgery. Sample: blood. The receptor comes from a male donor with papillary thyroid cancer or a benign thyroid nodule (not recorded which). Some clones in this sample may be carry-over from other donors' samples. The chain employs TRBV6-1 and TRBJ1-5; possibly TRBD1 for D (6 bases). This CDR3 is CASSVAHTGLGQPQHF. The CDR3 region has the DNA TGTGCCAGCAGTGTAGCCCACACAGGGCTTGGACAGCCCCAGCATTTT.